The present entry profiles one T cell receptor beta chain with its context. The sample comes from a study of patients and donors after allogeneic stem cell transplantation. TCRdb ran MiXCR on the RT-PCR reads and lists one entry per CDR3 protein. The profile shows around 200,000 distinct CDR3 sequences, about 38% of them singletons. Trimming at V came to 4 bases and at J to 2 bases, leaving 5 bases not matched to a gene. Germline lookup yields CDR1 LGHNA and CDR2 YSLEER. CDR3 length: 15 residues. The receptor was isolated from a human donor who was either an allogeneic HSCT recipient or a stem cell or donor lymphocyte infusion donor (not recorded which). It is not recorded whose cells these are; they may come from a transplant donor. Sequences were obtained from blood, either unsorted or a sorted T cell fraction (not recorded which). The chain has TRBV4-3 and TRBJ2-7, with 10 bases that match TRBD2. For the CDR3, the DNA is TGCGCCAGCAGCCGAGCTAGCGGGGGAACCTACGAGCAGTACTTC. Amino acid sequence: CASSRASGGTYEQYF.